This is a list of T cell receptor beta chains from one sample in a study of cytomegalovirus exposure and HLA in healthy donors. TCRdb's table, derived via immunoSEQ multiplex PCR, lists solely in-frame clones and lacks some. This table holds under 200,000 clones, 75% to 85% found once. Sequenced input: PBMCs. These receptors originate from a woman aged 18-29 years in good health and CMV-seropositive. Both conserved end residues are part of each CDR3. Fields, in order: D gene, V gene, J gene, clone size, CDR3 protein, CDR3 DNA. The D gene is left open where the match is weak. The size of a clone is reported for some rows only, either as once, few or many, or as a class for expanded clones.

D: NA
V: TRBV7-2
J: TRBJ2-5
size: few
CDR3: CASSPGLNRETQYF
DNA: TGTGCCAGCAGCCCGGGACTTAACCGCGAGACCCAGTACTTC

D: TRBD1
V: TRBV30
J: TRBJ1-2
size: NA
CDR3: CAWSAGRDSHGYTF
DNA: TGTGCCTGGAGTGCCGGCCGGGACAGCCATGGCTACACCTTC

D: NA
V: TRBV5-6
J: TRBJ1-2
size: NA
CDR3: CASSLWSNRVYGYTF
DNA: TGTGCCAGCAGCTTGTGGTCTAACAGGGTGTATGGCTACACCTTC

D: TRBD1
V: TRBV6-5
J: TRBJ1-4
size: few
CDR3: CASSYGQGREKLFF
DNA: TGTGCCAGCAGTTATGGACAGGGGCGTGAAAAACTGTTTTTT

D: TRBD1
V: TRBV15
J: TRBJ1-1
size: NA
CDR3: CATSIQGTYPNTEAFF
DNA: TGTGCCACCAGCATACAGGGGACCTATCCGAACACTGAAGCTTTCTTT

D: NA
V: TRBV19
J: TRBJ2-2
size: NA
CDR3: CASSISRSGELFF
DNA: TGTGCCAGTAGTATCTCTAGGTCCGGGGAGCTGTTTTTT

D: NA
V: TRBV12-2
J: TRBJ1-2
size: NA
CDR3: CASRSMWDRSGYGYTF
DNA: TGTGCAAGTCGCTCTATGTGGGACAGAAGTGGCTATGGCTACACCTTC

D: TRBD1
V: TRBV7-8
J: TRBJ1-4
size: NA
CDR3: CASSYYRGGEKLFF
DNA: TGTGCCAGCAGCTACTACAGGGGCGGCGAAAAACTGTTTTTT

D: NA
V: TRBV9
J: TRBJ2-1
size: NA
CDR3: CASSALRGEGANEQFF
DNA: TGTGCCAGCAGCGCCTTGAGAGGCGAAGGGGCCAATGAGCAGTTCTTC

D: TRBD2
V: TRBV29-1
J: TRBJ2-5
size: NA
CDR3: CSVGRGGQETQYF
DNA: TGCAGCGTTGGGCGGGGGGGCCAGGAGACCCAGTACTTC

D: TRBD2
V: TRBV19
J: TRBJ2-1
size: NA
CDR3: CASSLWGGNEQFF
DNA: TGTGCCAGTAGTCTGTGGGGGGGCAATGAGCAGTTCTTC

D: TRBD1
V: TRBV13
J: TRBJ2-3
size: NA
CDR3: CASSPLGQAITDTQYF
DNA: TGTGCCAGCAGTCCCCTGGGACAGGCGATCACAGATACGCAGTATTTT

D: NA
V: TRBV2
J: TRBJ2-7
size: NA
CDR3: CASSEASVLSNEQYF
DNA: TGTGCCAGCAGTGAAGCGTCGGTGCTAAGCAACGAGCAGTACTTC

D: NA
V: TRBV27
J: TRBJ2-1
size: NA
CDR3: CASSLWEAEGNEQFF
DNA: TGTGCCAGCAGTTTATGGGAGGCAGAGGGCAATGAGCAGTTCTTC

D: NA
V: TRBV5-6
J: TRBJ1-1
size: NA
CDR3: CASSSQGSDTEAFF
DNA: TGTGCCAGCAGCTCACAGGGATCGGACACTGAAGCTTTCTTT

D: NA
V: TRBV4-1
J: TRBJ2-5
size: few
CDR3: CASSQVGAVRETQYF
DNA: TGCGCCAGCAGCCAAGTGGGAGCCGTCAGAGAGACCCAGTACTTC

D: TRBD1
V: TRBV6-6
J: TRBJ1-2
size: NA
CDR3: CASSERTGPNYGYTF
DNA: TGTGCCAGCAGTGAGAGGACAGGACCGAACTATGGCTACACCTTC

D: TRBD2
V: TRBV7-2
J: TRBJ2-2
size: NA
CDR3: CASSLRLAGHTGELFF
DNA: TGTGCCAGCAGCTTACGACTAGCGGGCCACACCGGGGAGCTGTTTTTT

D: NA
V: TRBV5-1
J: TRBJ2-2
size: NA
CDR3: CASSSRVYTGELFF
DNA: TGCGCCAGCAGCTCCAGGGTCTACACCGGGGAGCTGTTTTTT

D: NA
V: TRBV4-2
J: TRBJ2-5
size: NA
CDR3: CASSQASEGTQYF
DNA: TGTGCCAGCAGCCAAGCTAGCGAGGGGACCCAGTACTTC

D: NA
V: TRBV6-5
J: TRBJ1-6
size: NA
CDR3: CASDRGSGNSPLHF
DNA: TGTGCCAGCGACCGGGGGTCCGGTAATTCACCCCTCCACTTT

D: TRBD1
V: TRBV2
J: TRBJ2-2
size: NA
CDR3: CASRGQPNTGELFF
DNA: TGTGCCAGCAGGGGACAGCCGAACACCGGGGAGCTGTTTTTT

D: TRBD1
V: TRBV7-3
J: TRBJ2-5
size: few
CDR3: CASSLVQGAWETQYF
DNA: TGTGCCAGCAGCTTAGTGCAGGGGGCTTGGGAGACCCAGTACTTC

D: NA
V: TRBV4-1
J: TRBJ2-3
size: NA
CDR3: CASSQEWPSTDTQYF
DNA: TGCGCCAGCAGCCAAGAGTGGCCAAGCACAGATACGCAGTATTTT

D: TRBD1
V: TRBV7-3
J: TRBJ2-5
size: NA
CDR3: CASSPTGQGVDQYF
DNA: TGTGCCAGCAGCCCTACGGGGCAGGGGGTGGACCAGTACTTC

D: TRBD1
V: TRBV4-1
J: TRBJ1-6
size: NA
CDR3: CASRGAPGQGGSGSPLHF
DNA: TGCGCCAGCAGGGGGGCCCCGGGACAGGGAGGGTCAGGCTCACCCCTCCACTTT

D: NA
V: TRBV11-3
J: TRBJ2-5
size: NA
CDR3: CASSFRGTQYF
DNA: TGTGCCAGCAGCTTCCGGGGGACCCAGTACTTC

D: TRBD1
V: TRBV5-1
J: TRBJ1-2
size: NA
CDR3: CASSPGQEGYVYTF
DNA: TGCGCCAGCAGCCCCGGACAGGAGGGCTATGTCTACACCTTC

D: NA
V: TRBV29-1
J: TRBJ1-2
size: NA
CDR3: CSVEDRAGNGYTF
DNA: TGCAGCGTTGAAGACCGGGCGGGGAATGGCTACACCTTC

D: NA
V: TRBV5-1
J: TRBJ1-5
size: NA
CDR3: CASSLETPYSNQPQHF
DNA: TGCGCCAGCAGCTTGGAGACACCTTATAGCAATCAGCCCCAGCATTTT

D: NA
V: TRBV21-1
J: TRBJ1-2
size: once
CDR3: CASSRTGPSFGYTF
DNA: TGTGCCAGCAGCAGAACAGGGCCGAGCTTCGGCTACACCTTC

D: NA
V: TRBV6-6
J: TRBJ2-2
size: NA
CDR3: CASSPGTQNTGELFF
DNA: TGTGCCAGCAGCCCCGGGACACAAAACACCGGGGAGCTGTTTTTT

D: TRBD1
V: TRBV19
J: TRBJ1-3
size: NA
CDR3: CASSSRQGWGSSGNTIYF
DNA: TGTGCCAGTAGTTCCCGACAGGGGTGGGGAAGCTCTGGAAACACCATATATTTT

D: NA
V: TRBV14
J: TRBJ1-1
size: NA
CDR3: CASSHFYPGDTEAFF
DNA: TGTGCCAGCAGCCACTTTTACCCGGGGGACACTGAAGCTTTCTTT

D: TRBD1
V: TRBV29-1
J: TRBJ1-1
size: NA
CDR3: CSVEAFLPGQGDGAFF
DNA: TGCAGCGTTGAAGCTTTCTTACCGGGACAGGGGGACGGAGCTTTCTTT

D: TRBD1
V: TRBV5-4
J: TRBJ1-2
size: NA
CDR3: CASSFDRSLTGGDGYTF
DNA: TGTGCCAGCAGCTTCGATCGCAGTCTGACAGGGGGTGATGGCTACACCTTC

D: TRBD1
V: TRBV4-1
J: TRBJ1-3
size: NA
CDR3: CASSQERRGRPGNTIYF
DNA: TGCGCCAGCAGCCAAGAACGCAGGGGGAGGCCTGGAAACACCATATATTTT

D: NA
V: TRBV6-1
J: TRBJ2-1
size: NA
CDR3: CASSETRWTEYNEQFF
DNA: TGTGCCAGCAGTGAAACGAGGTGGACAGAGTACAATGAGCAGTTCTTC

D: NA
V: TRBV28
J: TRBJ1-2
size: NA
CDR3: CASSLGQGNYGYTF
DNA: TGTGCCAGCAGTTTGGGGCAGGGTAACTATGGCTACACCTTC

D: NA
V: TRBV5-6
J: TRBJ1-1
size: NA
CDR3: CASRPVGGVYTEAFF
DNA: TGTGCCAGCAGGCCCGTGGGAGGGGTGTACACTGAAGCTTTCTTT

D: NA
V: TRBV7-6
J: TRBJ1-1
size: NA
CDR3: CASRVNRNTEAFF
DNA: TGTGCCAGCAGAGTGAACAGGAACACTGAAGCTTTCTTT

D: NA
V: TRBV15
J: TRBJ1-5
size: few
CDR3: CATSSGGVNQPQHF
DNA: TGTGCCACCAGCAGTGGAGGAGTCAATCAGCCCCAGCATTTT

D: NA
V: TRBV18
J: TRBJ1-6
size: NA
CDR3: CASSREKNSPLHF
DNA: TGTGCCAGCTCCCGGGAGAAGAATTCACCCCTCCACTTT

D: NA
V: TRBV5-1
J: TRBJ2-5
size: NA
CDR3: CASSLGGIGETQYF
DNA: TGCGCCAGCAGCTTGGGAGGGATTGGAGAGACCCAGTACTTC

D: NA
V: TRBV2
J: TRBJ1-2
size: few
CDR3: CASAQNYGYTF
DNA: TGTGCCAGCGCACAGAACTATGGCTACACCTTC